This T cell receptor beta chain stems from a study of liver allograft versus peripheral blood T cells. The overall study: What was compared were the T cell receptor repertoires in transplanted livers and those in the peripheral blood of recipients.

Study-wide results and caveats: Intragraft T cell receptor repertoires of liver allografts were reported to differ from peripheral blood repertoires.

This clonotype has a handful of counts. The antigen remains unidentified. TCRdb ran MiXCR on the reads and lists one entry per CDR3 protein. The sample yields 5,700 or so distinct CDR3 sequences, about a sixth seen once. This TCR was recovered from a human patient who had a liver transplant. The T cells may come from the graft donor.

This chain's CDR3 is CASSRGAQETQYF. The CDR3 DNA sequence: TGTGCCAGTAGTCGGGGGGCCCAAGAGACCCAGTACTTC. The J gene is TRBJ2-5, the V gene TRBV19; D may be TRBD2 (7 bases). Germline V CDR1 and CDR2: LNHDA, SQIVND (reference sequence). Trimming took 5 bases from V and 1 from J, leaving 8 bases between them. The CDR3 is 13 residues long.